Detailed here is one T cell receptor beta chain. Assay: immunoSEQ multiplex PCR; the TCRdb copy retains only in-frame clones and omits some. The repertoire includes under 100,000 clones, around 85% of them detected once, and under 10% sits in the top ten. This sample was included in a study of radiation and T cells in renal cell carcinoma. As to time point: blood 4 weeks post-SBRT, at nephrectomy. The treatment here: 15 Gy SBRT to primary tumor, nephrectomy 4 weeks later. Per the germline V gene, CDR1 is MRHNA and CDR2 is SNTAGT. Unmatched junction bases numbered 7, after V lost 6 bases and J lost 1 base. The CDR3 is 18 residues long.

The chain links TRBV6-4 to TRBJ2-2, with 14 bases fitting TRBD2. The clonotype was recovered from a man aged 50 or older with renal cell carcinoma. The specimen comprised blood, sampled from a patient whose treatment included radiotherapy and nephrectomy. The CDR3 DNA follows: TGTGCCAGCAGAAGGACTAGCGGGGGGCCGTTGAACACCGGGGAGCTGTTTTTT. Residues: CASRRTSGGPLNTGELFF.